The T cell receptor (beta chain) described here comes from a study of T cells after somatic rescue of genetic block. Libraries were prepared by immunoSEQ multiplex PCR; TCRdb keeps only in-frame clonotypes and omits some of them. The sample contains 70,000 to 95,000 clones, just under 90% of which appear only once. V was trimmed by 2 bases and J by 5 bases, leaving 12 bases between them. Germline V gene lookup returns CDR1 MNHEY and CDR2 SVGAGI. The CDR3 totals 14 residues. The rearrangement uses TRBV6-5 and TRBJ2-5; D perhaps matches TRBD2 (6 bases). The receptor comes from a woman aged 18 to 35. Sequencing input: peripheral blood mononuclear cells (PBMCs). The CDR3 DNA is TGTGCCAGCAGTTACGGGGGGAACGGCGAGACCCAGTACTTC. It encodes CASSYGGNGETQYF.